This T cell receptor beta chain was captured in a study of OX40 agonist ivuxolimab in advanced cancers. Regarding the research as a whole: Ivuxolimab was an agonistic, fully human IgG2 monoclonal antibody directed against OX40 (CD134), a costimulatory receptor. Intravenous ivuxolimab was administered to patients every 2 weeks at six dose levels: 0.01, 0.1, 0.3, 1.5, 3 and 10 mg/kg. Among the approximately 54 dose-escalation patients, some 20 had hepatocellular carcinoma, around 15 melanoma, 9 renal cell carcinoma and 9 head and neck cancer. In the dose-escalation cohort, about four fifths of patients were male, and the mean age was around 65 years with a range of about 20 to 80. Prior anti-PD-1, anti-PD-L1 or anti-CTLA-4 therapy was permitted, and checkpoint inhibitors had been received by around 39% of dose-escalation patients. Partial responses occurred in three dose-escalation patients, of whom one had hepatocellular carcinoma and two had cutaneous melanoma. Peripheral TCRbeta sequencing was intended to test whether TCR sequence diversity was altered and clonal T-cell expansion was caused by ivuxolimab. The paper describes the monotherapy dose-escalation part (N of about 47 patients) of the phase I trial of ivuxolimab.

The research as a whole found: At doses of 0.1 to 3.0 mg/kg, clonal expansion of both CD4+ and CD8+ T cells in blood was seen between baseline and week 6. Partial responders in the 0.1-3.0 mg/kg groups had among the lowest normalized peripheral clonal expansion, especially among CD8+ T cells. Low levels of normalized T-cell clonal expansion were also seen in some patients who did not respond. The antigen specificity of the clonally expanded peripheral T cells was not determined. After ivuxolimab, more expanded clones were found on average in CD8+ T cells than in CD4+ T cells.

Trimming leaves V shorter by 5 bases and J shorter by 1 base, with the junction holding 6 bases beyond the gene matches. Measured from the cysteine to the phenylalanine, the CDR3 is 15 residues long. Only the CDR3 part of the read is kept: 45 bases, read in frame from the first base. Reading the germline V gene (reference sequence) gives CDR1 SGHKS and CDR2 YYEKEE. The trial excluded patients who had a history of autoimmune disease or were on systemic immunosuppression. Peripheral blood for TCR sequencing was drawn from every dose cohort at baseline, at cycle 4 day 1 and at cycle 7 day 1. Samples were obtained from an open-label, multicenter, first-in-human phase I dose-escalation trial of ivuxolimab. Adults with locally advanced or metastatic melanoma, renal cell, hepatocellular, or head and neck squamous cell carcinoma were enrolled in the trial. CD4+ and CD8+ T cells were sorted separately from peripheral blood before TCR sequencing.

This clone was found once. This receptor's antigen is unknown. Within one base of it there is no much larger clone, and no base qualities were kept. Genomic DNA was isolated from the sorted cells so that the TCRbeta CDR3 region could be sequenced. The immunoSEQ Assay was used for sequencing of TCRbeta CDR3 regions. Drawn from immuneACCESS, this table holds only the in-frame rearrangements with V and J called that TCRdb kept. Clones are partly lost; checked studies trace under half to an unresolved V gene and leave the rest unexplained. Across this sample there are fewer than 30,000 clones, with 75% to 85% seen only once. The top ten clones comprise approximately 20% of the sample.

The TCR comes from an adult with an advanced solid tumor such as melanoma, head and neck, liver or kidney cancer. The starting material was CD4+ or CD8+ T cells sorted from blood, obtained in a trial of the OX40 agonist ivuxolimab. This chain joins TRBV5-5 to TRBJ2-1, with TRBD2 identical over 7 junction bases. The DNA sequence reads TGTGCCAGCAGTCAATCGGGACTATCCTACAATGAGCAGTTCTTC. The translation is CASSQSGLSYNEQFF.